This TCR beta chain is from a study of identifying expanded T cells in peripheral blood. Points from the study as a whole: Variance in clone template counts between approximately 2-week samples significantly increased with total template count across all healthy donors. Differentially abundant clones: around 1.1 between replicates, approximately 16 at around 15 days, approximately 18 at four.

Libraries were prepared by immunoSEQ multiplex PCR; TCRdb keeps only in-frame clonotypes and omits some of them. This sample has 100,000 to 150,000 clones, with about 88% found just once. CDR3 length: 16 residues. Germline V gene lookup returns CDR1 LNHDA and CDR2 SQIVND (reference sequence). V was pared by 6 bases and J by 4 bases, with 9 bases of the junction left unmatched. This clone has only a few counts. Its specificity is unknown. No infections or other immune events were documented during collection. This receptor was taken from a person aged 18 to 75 in good health. The specimen was blood. The rearrangement links TRBV19 to TRBJ2-1, with 10 bases matching TRBD2. For the CDR3, the DNA is TGTGCCAGTAGCCCCCCTCGTAGCGGGGGGTACAATGAGCAGTTCTTC. This codes for CASSPPRSGGYNEQFF.